Given below is one T cell receptor (beta chain) in context. Its target is unknown. The data are from a study of cytomegalovirus exposure and HLA in healthy donors. Germline V CDR1 and CDR2: SGHRS, YFSETQ. Trimming cost V 5 bases and J 0 bases; bases outside gene matches: 10. The CDR3 has 18 amino acids. Study conclusions and caveats: A subsequent analysis found that TCR clusters from the first cohort also tended to co-occur in the approximately 110 validation repertoires, with around 94% of cluster scores above 0. The classifier, whose performance was assessed in both the original and validation cohorts, reportedly diagnosed cytomegalovirus status with high specificity and sensitivity.

Method: immunoSEQ multiplex PCR; TCRdb's copy keeps in-frame clones and lacks some. The sample lists a few hundred thousand clones; 75% to 90% were seen once. The TCR sequence derives from a woman aged 18-35 years in good health and CMV-seronegative. The specimen was PBMCs. The chain carries TRBV5-1 and TRBJ2-4; 11 nucleotides match TRBD2. The CDR3, as DNA: TGCGCCAGCAGGCGACTAGCGGGAACTCAATTAGCCAAAAACATTCAGTACTTC. Translated, it gives CASRRLAGTQLAKNIQYF.